The clone carrying this T cell receptor (delta chain) was counted only a few times. This record comes from a study of gamma-delta T cells after stem cell transplantation. TCRdb reapplied CATT to the RT-PCR reads. In the table there are some 12,000 delta-chain clones, around 42% of which are singletons. V lost 0 bases, J lost 2 bases, and 37 bases lay in between. The CDR3 has 22 residues. From germline, CDR1 is TVYSNPD and CDR2 GDNSRS (reference sequence). This TCR derives from a human donor. It is not recorded whose cells these are; they may come from a transplant donor. The sample consisted of gamma-delta T cells. The gene calls are TRDV3 and TRDJ1, with D tentatively TRDD3 (6 bases). This CDR3 reads CAFSTDRRRGLWTGGRTDKLIF. The CDR3 DNA reads as TGTGCCTTTAGCACCGATCGCCGGAGGGGTTTATGGACCGGGGGAAGGACCGATAAACTCATCTTT.